These 8 T cell receptor beta chains were sequenced from one sample in a study of blood T cell repertoires in COVID-19. Libraries were prepared by immunoSEQ multiplex PCR; TCRdb keeps only in-frame clonotypes and omits some of them. The sample yields around 450,000 clones, about 85% seen once. Specimen: PBMCs or T cells enriched from blood (not recorded which). The receptors come from a woman younger than 30 with acute COVID-19.

This rearrangement joins TRBV7-9 to TRBJ1-2; TRBD1 aligns across 9 bases. This CDR3 region has 14 residues. Trimming cost V 2 bases and J 8 bases; bases outside gene matches: 6. Germline V gene lookup returns CDR1 SEHNR and CDR2 FQNEAQ (reference sequence). The CDR3 DNA is TGTGCCAGCAGCTTAAGTGGGACAGGGCAGGGCTACACCTTC. Its translation is CASSLSGTGQGYTF.

The V and J genes are TRBV28 and TRBJ1-2, with 9 bases lining up with TRBD1. This CDR3 is 16 amino acids long. The ends lost 4 bases at V and 4 bases at J; junction bases unmatched: 10. Looked up from germline, CDR1 is MDHEN and CDR2 is SYDVKM. The CDR3 sequence: CASSSGTGRVSYGYTF. The CDR3 DNA reads as TGTGCCAGCAGTTCCGGGACAGGGAGAGTAAGCTATGGCTACACCTTC.

This clone is a singleton in its sample. The chain joins TRBV18 to TRBJ2-1, with a tentative D call TRBD2 (7 bases). The CDR3 length is 17 residues. Per germline, CDR1 KGHSH and CDR2 LQKENI. Trimming shortened V by 3 bases and J by 5 bases, and 20 bases separated the two germline ends. The CDR3 region has the DNA TGTGCCAGCTCACCGGCCGGGGGGCGGGAGTCCAACAATGAGCAGTTCTTC. As protein: CASSPAGGRESNNEQFF. The full variable domain, completed using reference TRBV18 and TRBJ2-1, is NAGVMQNPRHLVRRRGQEARLRCSPMKGHSHVYWYRQLPEEGLKFMVYLQKENIIDESGMPKERFSAEFPKEGPSILRIQQVVRGDSAAYFCASSPAGGRESNNEQFFGPGTRLTVL.

The chain combines TRBV7-2 with TRBJ1-5, with TRBD1 matching 11 bases. The V gene end was trimmed by 1 base and the J gene end by 4 bases; junction bases not matched to a gene: 3. Germline V gene data show CDR1 as SGHTA and CDR2 as FQGNSA. The CDR3 is 16 amino acids. DNA for the CDR3: TGTGCCAGCAGCTTAGGCCGGGACAGGGGGAATCAGCCCCAGCATTTT. It codes for CASSLGRDRGNQPQHF.

The V and J genes are TRBV15 and TRBJ2-3; TRBD2 matches at 11 bases. The junction had 8 bases not matched to a gene; V was cut back by 1 base and J by 5 bases. The V gene's germline CDR1 is LNHNV and CDR2 YYDKDF (reference sequence). The CDR3 runs 17 residues. In DNA form, the CDR3 reads TGTGCCACCAGCAGAGGAAATAGCGGGGGGGCTATAGATACGCAGTATTTT. Amino acid sequence: CATSRGNSGGAIDTQYF.

The chain couples TRBV7-2 to TRBJ2-5; 11 nucleotides match TRBD2. Losses at the gene ends were 3 bases for V and 5 bases for J; bases not matched to a gene: 5. Germline CDR1 SGHTA, CDR2 FQGNSA. The CDR3 sequence is 15 residues long. The CDR3 sequence is CASSFLAGGFETQYF. CDR3 DNA: TGTGCCAGCAGCTTCCTAGCGGGAGGTTTTGAGACCCAGTACTTC.

This chain uses TRBV29-1 with TRBJ1-2, with D perhaps TRBD1 (6 bases). Trimming took 0 bases from V and 4 from J, leaving 27 bases between them. The CDR3 consists of 19 residues. Germline CDR1 is SQVTM and CDR2 is ANQGSEA. CDR3 amino acids: CSVEDPITGPKKLRYGYTF. In DNA form, the CDR3 reads TGCAGCGTTGAAGACCCAATTACAGGGCCGAAGAAACTTCGCTATGGCTACACCTTC.

This sequence joins TRBV3-1 (or the pseudogene TRBV3-2) and TRBJ2-4; D possibly corresponds to TRBD2 (6 bases). The length of the CDR3 is 15 residues. V was cut by 0 bases and J by 1 base, with 7 bases left in between. Per the germline V gene, CDR1 is LGHDT and CDR2 is YNNKEL (reference sequence). CDR3 nucleotide sequence: TGTGCCAGCAGCCAAGAGGGGACTGCCAAAAACATTCAGTACTTC. Encoded protein: CASSQEGTAKNIQYF.